This TCR beta chain was sequenced in a study of blood T cell repertoires in COVID-19. CDR1 and CDR2 (germline): SGHRS, YFSETQ. The CDR3 is made up of 16 amino acids. Trimming cost V 3 bases and J 4 bases; bases outside gene matches: 8. The assay was immunoSEQ multiplex PCR, and TCRdb's table has in-frame clones only and misses some. The table lists hundreds of thousands of clones, approximately 83% of them singletons, with roughly 1.9% in the top ten. Sequenced material: peripheral blood. The chain carries TRBV5-1 and TRBJ2-7; TRBD2 matches at 12 bases. This TCR derives from a woman aged 25 to 39 who had recovered from COVID-19. The CDR3 DNA reads as TGCGCCAGCAGCTCAATTCTAGCGGGAGGGAGTTACGAGCAGTACTTC. It yields the protein CASSSILAGGSYEQYF. Full variable domain (remainder filled in from reference TRBV5-1 and TRBJ2-7): KAGVTQTPRYLIKTRGQQVTLSCSPISGHRSVSWYQQTPGQGLQFLFEYFSETQRNKGNFPGRFSGRQFSNSRSEMNVSTLELGDSALYLCASSSILAGGSYEQYFGPGTRLTVT.